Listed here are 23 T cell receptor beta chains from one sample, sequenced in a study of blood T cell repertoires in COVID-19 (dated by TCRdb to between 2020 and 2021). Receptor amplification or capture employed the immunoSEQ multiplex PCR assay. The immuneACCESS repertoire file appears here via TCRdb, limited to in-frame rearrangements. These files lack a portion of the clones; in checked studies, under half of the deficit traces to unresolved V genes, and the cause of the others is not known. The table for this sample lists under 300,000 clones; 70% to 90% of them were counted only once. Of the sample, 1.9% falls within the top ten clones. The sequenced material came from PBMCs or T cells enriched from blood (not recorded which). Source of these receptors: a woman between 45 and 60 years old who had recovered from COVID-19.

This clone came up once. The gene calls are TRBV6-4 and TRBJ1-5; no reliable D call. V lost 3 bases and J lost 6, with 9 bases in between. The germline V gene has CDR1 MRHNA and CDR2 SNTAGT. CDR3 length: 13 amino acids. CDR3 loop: CASSDFIGQPQHF. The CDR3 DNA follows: TGTGCCAGCAGTGATTTTATCGGTCAGCCCCAGCATTTT.

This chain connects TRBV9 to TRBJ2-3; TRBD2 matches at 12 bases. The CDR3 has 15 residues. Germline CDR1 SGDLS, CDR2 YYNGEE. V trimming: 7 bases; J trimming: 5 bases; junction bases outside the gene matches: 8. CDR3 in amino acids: CASSSGRGWGDTQYF. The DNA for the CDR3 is TGTGCCAGCTCTAGCGGGAGGGGTTGGGGAGATACGCAGTATTTT.

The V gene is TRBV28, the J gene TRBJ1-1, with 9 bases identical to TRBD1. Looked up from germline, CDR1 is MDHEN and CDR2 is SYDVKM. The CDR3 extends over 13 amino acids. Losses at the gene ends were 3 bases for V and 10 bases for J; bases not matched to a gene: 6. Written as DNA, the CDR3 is TGTGCCAGCAGTTTCACCGGACAGGGGAGAGCTTTCTTT. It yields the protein CASSFTGQGRAFF.

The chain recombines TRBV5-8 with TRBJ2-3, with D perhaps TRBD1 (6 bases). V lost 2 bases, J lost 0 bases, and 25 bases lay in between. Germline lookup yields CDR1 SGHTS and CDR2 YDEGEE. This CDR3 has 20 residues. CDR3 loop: CASSFHWEIRGYTSTDTQYF. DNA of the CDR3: TGTGCCAGCAGCTTCCACTGGGAGATCAGGGGCTACACTAGCACAGATACGCAGTATTTT.

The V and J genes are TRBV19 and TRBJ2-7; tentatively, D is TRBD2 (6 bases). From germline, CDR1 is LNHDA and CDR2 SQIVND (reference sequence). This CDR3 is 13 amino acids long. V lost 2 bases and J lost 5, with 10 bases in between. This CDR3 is CASSIWGDHEQYF. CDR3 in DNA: TGTGCCAGTAGTATATGGGGGGACCACGAGCAGTACTTC.

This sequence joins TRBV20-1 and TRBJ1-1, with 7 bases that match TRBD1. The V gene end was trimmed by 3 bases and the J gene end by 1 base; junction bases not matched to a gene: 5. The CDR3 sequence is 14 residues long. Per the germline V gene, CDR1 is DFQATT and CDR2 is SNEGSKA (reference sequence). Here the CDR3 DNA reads TGCAGTGCTAGTAGGGGACAGCCGAACACTGAAGCTTTCTTT. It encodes CSASRGQPNTEAFF.

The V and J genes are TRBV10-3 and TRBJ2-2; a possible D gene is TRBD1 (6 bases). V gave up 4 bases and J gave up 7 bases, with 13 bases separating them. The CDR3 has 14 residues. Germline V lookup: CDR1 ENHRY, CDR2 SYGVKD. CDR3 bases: TGTGCCATCAGTGTAGGGGGACCAGGCGGGGAGCTGTTTTTT. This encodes CAISVGGPGGELFF.

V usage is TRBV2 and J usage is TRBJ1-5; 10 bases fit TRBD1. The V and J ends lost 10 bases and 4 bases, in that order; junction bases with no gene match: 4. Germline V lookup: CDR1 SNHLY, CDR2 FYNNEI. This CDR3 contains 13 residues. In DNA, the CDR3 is TGTGCCACCGGGGACAGGGGAAATCAGCCCCAGCATTTT. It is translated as CATGDRGNQPQHF.

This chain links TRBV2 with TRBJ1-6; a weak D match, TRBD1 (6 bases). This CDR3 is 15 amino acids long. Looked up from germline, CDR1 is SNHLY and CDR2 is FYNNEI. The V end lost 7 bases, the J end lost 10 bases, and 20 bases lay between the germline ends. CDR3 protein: CASTEASRGSSPLHF. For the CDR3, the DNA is TGTGCCAGCACCGAAGCGTCCAGGGGATCCTCACCCCTCCACTTT.

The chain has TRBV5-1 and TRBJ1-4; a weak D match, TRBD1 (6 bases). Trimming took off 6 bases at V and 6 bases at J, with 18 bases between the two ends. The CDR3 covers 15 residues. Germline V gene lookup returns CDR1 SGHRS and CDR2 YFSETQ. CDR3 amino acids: CASTPTGHGDEKLFF. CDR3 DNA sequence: TGCGCCAGCACCCCTACGGGACACGGGGATGAAAAACTGTTTTTT.

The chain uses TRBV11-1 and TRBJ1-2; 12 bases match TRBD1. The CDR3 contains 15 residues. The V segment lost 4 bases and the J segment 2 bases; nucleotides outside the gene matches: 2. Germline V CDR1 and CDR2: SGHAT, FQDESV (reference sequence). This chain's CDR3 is CASSYGTGGNYGYTF. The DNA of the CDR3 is TGTGCCAGCAGCTACGGGACAGGGGGCAACTATGGCTACACCTTC.

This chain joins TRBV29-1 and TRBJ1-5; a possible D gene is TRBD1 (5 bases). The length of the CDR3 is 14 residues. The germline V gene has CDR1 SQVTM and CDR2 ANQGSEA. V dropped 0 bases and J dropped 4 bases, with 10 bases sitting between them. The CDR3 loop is CSVEEGGVNQPQHF. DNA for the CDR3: TGCAGCGTTGAAGAAGGAGGGGTTAATCAGCCCCAGCATTTT.

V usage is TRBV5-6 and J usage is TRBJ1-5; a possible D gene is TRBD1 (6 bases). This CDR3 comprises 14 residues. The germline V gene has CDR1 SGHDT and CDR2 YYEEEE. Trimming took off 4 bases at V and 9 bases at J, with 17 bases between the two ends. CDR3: CASSSQQGLGPQHF. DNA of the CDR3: TGTGCCAGCAGCAGTCAACAGGGCCTCGGGCCCCAGCATTTT. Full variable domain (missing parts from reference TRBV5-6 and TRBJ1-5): DAGVTQSPTHLIKTRGQQVTLRCSPKSGHDTVSWYQQALGQGPQFIFQYYEEEERQRGNFPDRFSGHQFPNYSSELNVNALLLGDSALYLCASSSQQGLGPQHFGDGTRLSIL.

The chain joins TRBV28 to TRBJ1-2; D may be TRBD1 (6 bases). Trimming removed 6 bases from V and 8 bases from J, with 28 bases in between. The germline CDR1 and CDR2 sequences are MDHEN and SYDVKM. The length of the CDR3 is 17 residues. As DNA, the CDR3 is TGTGCCAGCAGCCACTTGATTGACAGGTCCAAGGGCGGGGGCTACACCTTC. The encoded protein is CASSHLIDRSKGGGYTF.

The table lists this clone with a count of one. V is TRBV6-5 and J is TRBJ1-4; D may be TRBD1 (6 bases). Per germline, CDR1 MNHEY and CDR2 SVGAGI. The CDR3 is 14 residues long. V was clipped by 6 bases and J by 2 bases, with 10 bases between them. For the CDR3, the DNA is TGTGCCAGCAGCAGGACAGAGACTAATGAAAAACTGTTTTTT. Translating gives CASSRTETNEKLFF.

The CDR3 loop reads CASSSLRGYDEQYF. The CDR3 DNA is TGTGCCAGCAGCTCTCTACGAGGGTACGACGAGCAGTACTTC. This rearrangement joins TRBV11-2 to TRBJ2-7; TRBD2 might be the D (5 bases). The CDR3 runs to 14 residues. Between the trimmed V and J ends, which lost 4 bases and 5 bases, there was a span of 15 bases. Looked up from germline, CDR1 is SGHAT and CDR2 is FQNNGV.

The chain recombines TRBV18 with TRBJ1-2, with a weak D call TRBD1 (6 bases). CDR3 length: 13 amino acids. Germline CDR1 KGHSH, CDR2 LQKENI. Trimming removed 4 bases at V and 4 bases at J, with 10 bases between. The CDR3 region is CASSQTGFYGYTF. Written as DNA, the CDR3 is TGTGCCAGCTCACAGACAGGTTTCTATGGCTACACCTTC.

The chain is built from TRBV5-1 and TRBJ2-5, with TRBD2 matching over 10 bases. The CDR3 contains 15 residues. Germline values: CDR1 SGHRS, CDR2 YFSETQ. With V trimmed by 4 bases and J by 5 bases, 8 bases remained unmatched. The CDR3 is CASSGLAGDGETQYF. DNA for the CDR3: TGCGCCAGCAGCGGGCTAGCGGGAGATGGGGAGACCCAGTACTTC.

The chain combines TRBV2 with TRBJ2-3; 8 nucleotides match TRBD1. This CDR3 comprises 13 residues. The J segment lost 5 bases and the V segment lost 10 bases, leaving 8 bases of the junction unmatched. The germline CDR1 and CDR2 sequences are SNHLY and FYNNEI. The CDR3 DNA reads TGTGCCACCTCGGACAGGGATAGAGATACGCAGTATTTT. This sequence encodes CATSDRDRDTQYF. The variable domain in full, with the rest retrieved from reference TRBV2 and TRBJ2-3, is EPEVTQTPSHQVTQMGQEVILRCVPISNHLYFYWYRQILGQKVEFLVSFYNNEISEKSEIFDDQFSVERPDGSNFTLKIRSTKLEDSAMYFCATSDRDRDTQYFGPGTRLTVL.

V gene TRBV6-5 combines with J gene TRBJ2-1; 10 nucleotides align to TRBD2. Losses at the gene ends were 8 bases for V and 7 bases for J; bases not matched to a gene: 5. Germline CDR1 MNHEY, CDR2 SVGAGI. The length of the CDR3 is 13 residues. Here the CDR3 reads CASQGTSDNEQFF. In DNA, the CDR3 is TGTGCCAGCCAAGGGACTAGCGATAATGAGCAGTTCTTC.

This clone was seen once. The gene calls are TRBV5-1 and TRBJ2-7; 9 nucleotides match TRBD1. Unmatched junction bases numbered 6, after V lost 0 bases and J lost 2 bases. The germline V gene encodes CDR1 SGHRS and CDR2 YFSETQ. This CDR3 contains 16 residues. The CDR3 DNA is TGCGCCAGCAGCTTGGACCGGGACAGGGCTACCTACGAGCAGTACTTC. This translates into CASSLDRDRATYEQYF.

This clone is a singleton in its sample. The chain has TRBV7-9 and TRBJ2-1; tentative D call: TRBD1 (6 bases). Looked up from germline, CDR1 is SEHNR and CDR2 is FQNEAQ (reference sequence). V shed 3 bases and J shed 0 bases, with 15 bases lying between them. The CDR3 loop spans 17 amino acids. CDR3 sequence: CASSFLGAKSSYNEQFF. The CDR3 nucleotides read TGTGCCAGCAGCTTTCTGGGGGCCAAGAGCTCCTACAATGAGCAGTTCTTC.

The CDR3 here is CASWDRGSLNYGYTF. CDR3 DNA: TGTGCCAGTTGGGACAGGGGGTCCCTCAACTATGGCTACACCTTC. This sequence joins TRBV19 and TRBJ1-2; 11 nucleotides agree with TRBD1. Trimming took 8 bases from V and 2 from J; bases not matched to a gene: 7. Germline V gene lookup returns CDR1 LNHDA and CDR2 SQIVND (reference sequence). This CDR3 has 15 amino acids. The full variable domain, rest sourced from reference TRBV19 and TRBJ1-2, is DGGITQSPKYLFRKEGQNVTLSCEQNLNHDAMYWYRQDPGQGLRLIYYSQIVNDFQKGDIAEGYSVSREKKESFPLTVTSAQKNPTAFYLCASWDRGSLNYGYTFGSGTRLTVV.